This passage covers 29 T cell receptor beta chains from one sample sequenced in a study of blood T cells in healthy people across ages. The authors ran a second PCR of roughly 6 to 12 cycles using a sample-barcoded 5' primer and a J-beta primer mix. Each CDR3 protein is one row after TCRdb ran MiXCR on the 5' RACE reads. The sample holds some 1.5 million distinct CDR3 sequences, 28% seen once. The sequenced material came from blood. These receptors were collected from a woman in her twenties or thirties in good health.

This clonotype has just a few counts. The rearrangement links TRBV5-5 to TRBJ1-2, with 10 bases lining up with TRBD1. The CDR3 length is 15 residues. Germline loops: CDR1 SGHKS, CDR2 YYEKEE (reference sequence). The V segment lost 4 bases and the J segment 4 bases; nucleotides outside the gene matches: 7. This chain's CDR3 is CASSKSGQGFYGYTF. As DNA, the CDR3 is TGTGCCAGCAGCAAATCGGGACAGGGGTTCTATGGCTACACCTTC.

For the CDR3, the DNA is TGCAGTGCTAGAGAGGGGCTCTCGGGCACTGAAGCTTTCTTT. Its translation: CSAREGLSGTEAFF. The rearrangement joins TRBV20-1 to TRBJ1-1, with TRBD1 as a possible D gene (5 bases). The CDR3 runs 14 residues. Per germline, CDR1 DFQATT and CDR2 SNEGSKA (reference sequence). Trimming took off 0 bases at V and 4 bases at J, with 12 bases between the two ends.

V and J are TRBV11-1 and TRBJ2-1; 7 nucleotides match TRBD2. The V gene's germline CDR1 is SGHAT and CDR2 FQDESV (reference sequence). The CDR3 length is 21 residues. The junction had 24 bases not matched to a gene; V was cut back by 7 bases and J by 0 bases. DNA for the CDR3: TGTGCCAGCAACAACCCCCCTGGGGTAGGGGAGCTAGCGGCCTCCTACAATGAGCAGTTCTTC. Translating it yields CASNNPPGVGELAASYNEQFF.

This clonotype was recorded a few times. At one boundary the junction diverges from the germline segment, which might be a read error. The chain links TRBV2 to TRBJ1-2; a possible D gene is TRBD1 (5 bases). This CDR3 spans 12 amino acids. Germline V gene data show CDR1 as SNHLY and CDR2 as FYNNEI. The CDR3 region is CASSERGYGHTF. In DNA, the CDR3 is TGTGCCAGCAGTGAGAGGGGATATGGCCACACCTTC.

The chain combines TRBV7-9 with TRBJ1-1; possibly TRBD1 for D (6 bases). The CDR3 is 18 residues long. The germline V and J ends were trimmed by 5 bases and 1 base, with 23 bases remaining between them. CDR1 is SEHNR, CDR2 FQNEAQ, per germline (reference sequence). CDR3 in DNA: TGTGCCAGCAGCGGATTTGGACAGATCATTGCTGGGAACACTGAAGCTTTCTTT. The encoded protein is CASSGFGQIIAGNTEAFF.

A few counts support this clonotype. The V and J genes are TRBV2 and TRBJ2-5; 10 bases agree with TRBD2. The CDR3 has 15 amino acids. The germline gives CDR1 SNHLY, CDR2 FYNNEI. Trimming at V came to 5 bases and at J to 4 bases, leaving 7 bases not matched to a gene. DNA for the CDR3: TGTGCCAGCAGTACCCTCCTAGCGGGAGCAGAGACCCAGTACTTC. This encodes CASSTLLAGAETQYF.

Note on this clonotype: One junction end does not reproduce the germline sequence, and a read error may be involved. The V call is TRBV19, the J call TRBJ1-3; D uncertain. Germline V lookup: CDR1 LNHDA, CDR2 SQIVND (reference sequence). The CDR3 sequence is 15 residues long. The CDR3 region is CASSIDRSSGNTIYF. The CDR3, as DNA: TGTGCCAGTAGTATAGATCGGAGCTCTGGAAATACCATATATTTT.

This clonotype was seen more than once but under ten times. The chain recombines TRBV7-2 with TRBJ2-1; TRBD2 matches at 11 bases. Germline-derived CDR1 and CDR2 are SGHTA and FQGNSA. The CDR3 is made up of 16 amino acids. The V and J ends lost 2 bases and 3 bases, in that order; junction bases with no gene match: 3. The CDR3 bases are TGTGCCAGCAGCTTACGCGGGACTAGCGGCTACAATGAGCAGTTCTTC. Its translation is CASSLRGTSGYNEQFF.

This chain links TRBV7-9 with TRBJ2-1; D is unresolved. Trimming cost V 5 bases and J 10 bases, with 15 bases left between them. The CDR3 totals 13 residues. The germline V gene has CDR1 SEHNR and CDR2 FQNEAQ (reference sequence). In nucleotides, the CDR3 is TGTGCCAGCAGCCCCTCTGAGATCTACGAGCAGTTCTTC. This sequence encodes CASSPSEIYEQFF. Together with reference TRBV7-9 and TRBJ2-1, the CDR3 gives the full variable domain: DTGVSQNPRHKITKRGQNVTFRCDPISEHNRLYWYRQTLGQGPEFLTYFQNEAQLEKSRLLSDRFSAERPKGSFSTLEIQRTEQGDSAMYLCASSPSEIYEQFFGPGTRLTVL.

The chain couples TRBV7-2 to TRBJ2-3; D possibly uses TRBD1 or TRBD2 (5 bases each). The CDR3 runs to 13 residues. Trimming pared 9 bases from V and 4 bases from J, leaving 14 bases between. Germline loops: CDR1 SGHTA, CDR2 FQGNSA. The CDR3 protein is CASHRDLADTQYF. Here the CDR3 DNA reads TGTGCCAGTCACCGGGACCTCGCAGATACGCAGTATTTT.

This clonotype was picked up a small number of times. CDR3 sequence (DNA): TGTGCCAGCAGCCACCAAGCGGGAGAAGAGACCCAGTACTTC. Protein sequence: CASSHQAGEETQYF. The chain links TRBV7-2 to TRBJ2-5; 8 positions agree with TRBD2. Per germline, CDR1 SGHTA and CDR2 FQGNSA. V was pared by 5 bases and J by 3 bases, with 5 bases of the junction left unmatched. The CDR3 consists of 14 residues.

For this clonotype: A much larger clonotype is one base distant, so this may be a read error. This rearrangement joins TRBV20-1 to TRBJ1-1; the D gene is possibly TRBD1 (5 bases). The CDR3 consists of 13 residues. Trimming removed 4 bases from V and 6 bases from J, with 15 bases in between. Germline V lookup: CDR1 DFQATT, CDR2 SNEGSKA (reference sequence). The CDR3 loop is CSAINSGLAEAFF. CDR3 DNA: TGCAGTGCTATTAATTCAGGGCTAGCTGAAGCTTTCTTT.

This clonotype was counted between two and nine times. The CDR3: CASTHDRGQETQYF. Written as DNA, the CDR3 is TGTGCCAGCACCCATGACAGGGGGCAAGAGACCCAGTACTTC. V usage is TRBV7-2 and J usage is TRBJ2-5, with 9 bases identical to TRBD1. The V gene end was trimmed by 7 bases and the J gene end by 2 bases; junction bases not matched to a gene: 5. From germline, CDR1 is SGHTA and CDR2 FQGNSA. The CDR3 totals 14 residues.

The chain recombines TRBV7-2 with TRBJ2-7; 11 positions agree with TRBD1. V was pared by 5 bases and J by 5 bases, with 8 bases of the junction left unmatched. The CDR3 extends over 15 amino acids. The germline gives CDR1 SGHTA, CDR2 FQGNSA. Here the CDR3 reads CASSVRTGGGHEQYF. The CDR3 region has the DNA TGTGCCAGCAGCGTTCGGACAGGGGGCGGGCACGAGCAGTACTTC.

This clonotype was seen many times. Written as DNA, the CDR3 is TGCAGTGCTCGTCCCTCCGGGACAGGGACCTCCTACGAGCAGTACTTC. It translates to CSARPSGTGTSYEQYF. The rearrangement links TRBV20-1 to TRBJ2-7; 9 nucleotides align to TRBD1. Germline loops: CDR1 DFQATT, CDR2 SNEGSKA (reference sequence). This CDR3 region has 16 residues. V lost 5 bases and J lost 0; bases outside the gene matches: 11.

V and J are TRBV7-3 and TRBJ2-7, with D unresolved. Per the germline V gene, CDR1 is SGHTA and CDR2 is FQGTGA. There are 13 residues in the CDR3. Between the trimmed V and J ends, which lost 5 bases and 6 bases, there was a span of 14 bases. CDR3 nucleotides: TGTGCCAGCAGCGATGCACAAACCAGCGAGCAGTACTTC. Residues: CASSDAQTSEQYF.

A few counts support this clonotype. CDR3 amino acids: CASSVVLAVSYNEQFF. The CDR3 coding sequence is TGTGCCAGCAGCGTAGTACTAGCGGTGTCCTACAATGAGCAGTTCTTC. The rearrangement links TRBV9 to TRBJ2-1, with 8 bases lining up with TRBD2. V dropped 0 bases and J dropped 1; count of bases not matched to a gene: 3. The CDR3 extends over 16 amino acids. The germline V gene encodes CDR1 SGDLS and CDR2 YYNGEE.

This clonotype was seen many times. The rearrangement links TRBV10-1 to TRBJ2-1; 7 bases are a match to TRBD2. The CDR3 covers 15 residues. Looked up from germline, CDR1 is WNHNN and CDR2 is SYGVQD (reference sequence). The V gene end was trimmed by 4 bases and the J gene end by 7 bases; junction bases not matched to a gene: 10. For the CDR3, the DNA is TGCGCCAGCAGTGTCTTGTTGCGGGAGATGAATGAGCAGTTCTTC. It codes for CASSVLLREMNEQFF.

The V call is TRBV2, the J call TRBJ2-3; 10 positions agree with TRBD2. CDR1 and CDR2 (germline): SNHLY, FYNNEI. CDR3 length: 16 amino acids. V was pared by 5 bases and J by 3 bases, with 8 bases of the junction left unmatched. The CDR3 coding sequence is TGTGCCAGCAGTCGACGTTCTAGCGGGGGAACAGATACGCAGTATTTT. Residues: CASSRRSSGGTDTQYF.

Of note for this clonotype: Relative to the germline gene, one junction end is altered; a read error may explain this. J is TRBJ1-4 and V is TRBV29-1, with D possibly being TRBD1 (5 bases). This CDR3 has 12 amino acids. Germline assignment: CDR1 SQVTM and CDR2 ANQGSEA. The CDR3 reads CSVGGDNEKRFF. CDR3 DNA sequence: TGCAGCGTTGGAGGGGATAATGAAAAACGGTTTTTT. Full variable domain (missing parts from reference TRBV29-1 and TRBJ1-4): SAVISQKPSRDICQRGTSLTIQCQVDSQVTMMFWYRQQPGQSLTLIATANQGSEATYESGFVIDKFPISRPNLTFSTLTVSNMSPEDSSIYLCSVGGDNEKRFFGSGTQLSVL.

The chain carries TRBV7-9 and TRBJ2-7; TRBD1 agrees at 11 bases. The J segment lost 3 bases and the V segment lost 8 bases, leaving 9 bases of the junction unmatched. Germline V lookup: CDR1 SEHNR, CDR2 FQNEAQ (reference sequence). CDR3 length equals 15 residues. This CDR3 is CASGQGTGGFYEQYF. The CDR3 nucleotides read TGTGCCAGCGGACAAGGGACAGGGGGGTTCTACGAGCAGTACTTC.

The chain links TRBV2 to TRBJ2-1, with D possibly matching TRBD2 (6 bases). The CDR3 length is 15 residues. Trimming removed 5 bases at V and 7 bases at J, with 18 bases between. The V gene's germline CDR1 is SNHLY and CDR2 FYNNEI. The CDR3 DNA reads TGTGCCAGCAGTCCCGCGCGTAGTGGGAGGAATGAGCAGTTCTTC. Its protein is CASSPARSGRNEQFF. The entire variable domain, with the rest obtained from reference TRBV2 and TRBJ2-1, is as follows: EPEVTQTPSHQVTQMGQEVILRCVPISNHLYFYWYRQILGQKVEFLVSFYNNEISEKSEIFDDQFSVERPDGSNFTLKIRSTKLEDSAMYFCASSPARSGRNEQFFGPGTRLTVL.

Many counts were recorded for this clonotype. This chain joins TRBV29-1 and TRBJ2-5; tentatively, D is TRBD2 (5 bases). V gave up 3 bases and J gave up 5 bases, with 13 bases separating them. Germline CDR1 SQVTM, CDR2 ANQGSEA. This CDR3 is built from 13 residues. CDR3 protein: CSVEIEGRETQYF. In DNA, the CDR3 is TGCAGCGTTGAGATTGAGGGTCGGGAGACCCAGTACTTC.

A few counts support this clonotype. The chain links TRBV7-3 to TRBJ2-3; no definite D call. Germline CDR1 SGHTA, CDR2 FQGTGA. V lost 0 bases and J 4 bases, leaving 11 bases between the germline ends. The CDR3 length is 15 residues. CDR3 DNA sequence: TGTGCCAGCAGCTTAACGGTTACGCGCCCAGATACGCAGTATTTT. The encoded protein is CASSLTVTRPDTQYF.

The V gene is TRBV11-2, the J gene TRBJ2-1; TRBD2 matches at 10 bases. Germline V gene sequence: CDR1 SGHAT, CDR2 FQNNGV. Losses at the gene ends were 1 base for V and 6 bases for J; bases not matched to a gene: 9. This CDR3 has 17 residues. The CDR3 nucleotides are TGTGCCAGCAGCTTAGGATCGGCTAGCGGGAGAGCCAATGAGCAGTTCTTC. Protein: CASSLGSASGRANEQFF. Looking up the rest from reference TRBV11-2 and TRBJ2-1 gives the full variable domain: EAGVAQSPRYKIIEKRQSVAFWCNPISGHATLYWYQQILGQGPKLLIQFQNNGVVDDSQLPKDRFSAERLKGVDSTLKIQPAKLEDSAVYLCASSLGSASGRANEQFFGPGTRLTVL.

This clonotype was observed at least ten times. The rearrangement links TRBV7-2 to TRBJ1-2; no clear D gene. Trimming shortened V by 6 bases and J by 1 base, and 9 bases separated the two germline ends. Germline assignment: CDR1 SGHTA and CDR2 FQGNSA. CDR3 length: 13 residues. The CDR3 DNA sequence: TGTGCCAGCAGAATCGGAGTTAACTATGGCTACACCTTC. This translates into CASRIGVNYGYTF.

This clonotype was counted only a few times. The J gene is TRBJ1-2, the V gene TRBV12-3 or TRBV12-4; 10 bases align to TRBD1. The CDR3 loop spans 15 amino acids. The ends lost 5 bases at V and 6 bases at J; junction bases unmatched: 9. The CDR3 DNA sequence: TGTGCCAGCAGTCCGCAGGGGACAGGGGAAGATGGCTACACCTTC. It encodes CASSPQGTGEDGYTF.

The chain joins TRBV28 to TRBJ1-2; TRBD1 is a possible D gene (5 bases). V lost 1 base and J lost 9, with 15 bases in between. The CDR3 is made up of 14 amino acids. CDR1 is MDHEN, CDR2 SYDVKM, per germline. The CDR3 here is CASSLYPRDFRYTF. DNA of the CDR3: TGTGCCAGCAGTTTATATCCCAGGGACTTCCGCTACACCTTC.

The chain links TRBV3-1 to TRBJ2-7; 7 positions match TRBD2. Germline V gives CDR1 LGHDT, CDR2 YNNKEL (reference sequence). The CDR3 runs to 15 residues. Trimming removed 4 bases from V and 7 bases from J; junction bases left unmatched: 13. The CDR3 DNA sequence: TGTGCCAGCAGCCCCGAGGGAGGGTATCAAGGGGAGCAGTACTTC. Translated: CASSPEGGYQGEQYF.